This TCR beta chain was recorded in a study of T-cell memory formation after mild COVID-19. As for the study in general: There were largely donor-specific TCR clusters.

This clonotype was seen more than once but under ten times. As yet, its antigen is unknown. MiXCR, run by TCRdb on the 5' RACE reads, gives a single entry per CDR3 protein. The table shows around 180,000 distinct CDR3 sequences, with 18% occurring only once. Germline lookup yields CDR1 SGHTA and CDR2 FQGNSA. The CDR3 is 15 amino acids. Trimming took 1 base from V and 3 from J, leaving 12 bases between them. Whole-study results and caveats: CD4+ contracting clones were found mainly in CM and EM, and CD8+ ones in EMRA.

The specimen was PBMCs or a T cell subset sorted from them (not recorded which). The rearrangement uses TRBV7-2 and TRBJ2-5; D perhaps matches TRBD2 (5 bases). This TCR came from a man aged 18 to 29 who had mild COVID-19 (a few samples of this study predate the infection). Cell type and time point are not known. In nucleotides, the CDR3 is TGTGCCAGCAGCTTAGGTCAGCGGAAAGAAGAGACCCAGTACTTC. It encodes CASSLGQRKEETQYF.